The clone carrying this T cell receptor beta chain was counted a few times. What it binds is unknown. This entry is derived from a study of vaccination and CD4 T cells after COVID-19. The wider study: The stimulus for the cells was overlapping spike peptides derived from SARS-CoV-2, HCoV-NL63, HCoV-OC43 and HCoV-229E. General study results and limits: Spike mono-reactivity was evident in 304 of the 307 vaccine-specific clones derived from convalescent patients.

This CDR3 has 16 amino acids. V was clipped by 4 bases and J by 0 bases; unmatched bases: 5. Germline-derived CDR1 and CDR2 are MDHEN and SYDVKM. The study sequenced cultured CD4+ T cell DNA using the Oncomine TCR Beta short-read assay. TCRdb processed the PCR reads anew with MiXCR; each CDR3 protein has one entry. The table has about 26,000 distinct CDR3 sequences, approximately 44% seen once. The treatment here: 10-day PBMC culture with coronavirus spike peptide pools or control peptides (ViraFEST assay). Positive PCR tests were logged from March through December 2020, ahead of US Alpha, Beta and Delta variants.

The sequence was collected from a human donor who had recovered from COVID-19. The chain uses TRBV28 and TRBJ1-1; 10 positions agree with TRBD1. Sequenced material: CD4+ T cells from blood, cultured in vitro. CDR3 sequence: CASSSGTGVLNTEAFF. CDR3 sequence (DNA): TGTGCCAGCAGTTCGGGGACAGGGGTTCTGAACACTGAAGCTTTCTTT.